The clone carrying this T cell receptor (beta chain) was recorded at least ten times. Between the trimmed V and J ends, which lost 2 bases and 3 bases, there was a span of 10 bases. Per the germline V gene, CDR1 is MNHEY and CDR2 is SVGAGI. The CDR3 is made up of 14 amino acids. This sample stems from a study of T cells in Graves' hyperthyroidism and ophthalmopathy. Clinical symptoms, serum thyroxine, TRAb, thyroid ultrasound and orbital computed tomography informed diagnoses. Amplified TCR beta CDR3 regions came from RNA transcripts. First-round RT-PCR of the TCR CDR3 relied on the HTBI primer set. TCRdb reprocessed the multiplex PCR reads via MiXCR and lists one record per CDR3 protein. Of 400,000 to 550,000 distinct CDR3 sequences in the sample, roughly 25% were seen once.

This receptor was identified in a woman aged 25 to 39 with Graves' ophthalmopathy. V gene TRBV6-5 combines with J gene TRBJ1-1; weak D call: TRBD1 (6 bases). Sequencing was done on a sample of blood. CDR3 in DNA: TGTGCCAGCAGTTACCTGGAGGGGGACACTGAAGCTTTCTTT. Its protein product is CASSYLEGDTEAFF.